This TCR beta chain came from a study of blood T cell repertoires in COVID-19. For the study at large: COVID-19 samples, acute and convalescent, were from the United States, Italy and Spain. T cells, B-cell-depleted T cells, or PBMCs supplied cDNA or gDNA.

Per the original methods: It was from reference gene primer amplification that nucleated cell counts were estimated. Assay used: immunoSEQ multiplex PCR; TCRdb lists only in-frame clones, some missing. The V and J calls and clone size are taken from that table; D and trimming were inferred from the DNA. The table lists roughly 200,000 clones, 90% of them singletons. The germline CDR1 and CDR2 sequences are MDHEN and SYDVKM. The CDR3 spans 12 residues. V was clipped by 5 bases and J by 4 bases, with 8 bases between them. This TCR was sampled from a man aged 50 or older with acute or convalescent COVID-19. The V gene is TRBV28, the J gene TRBJ1-2; no clear D. Sequenced sample: peripheral blood. The CDR3 nucleotides read TGTGCCAGCAGTCCAACTATCTATGGCTACACCTTC. Its translation is CASSPTIYGYTF.